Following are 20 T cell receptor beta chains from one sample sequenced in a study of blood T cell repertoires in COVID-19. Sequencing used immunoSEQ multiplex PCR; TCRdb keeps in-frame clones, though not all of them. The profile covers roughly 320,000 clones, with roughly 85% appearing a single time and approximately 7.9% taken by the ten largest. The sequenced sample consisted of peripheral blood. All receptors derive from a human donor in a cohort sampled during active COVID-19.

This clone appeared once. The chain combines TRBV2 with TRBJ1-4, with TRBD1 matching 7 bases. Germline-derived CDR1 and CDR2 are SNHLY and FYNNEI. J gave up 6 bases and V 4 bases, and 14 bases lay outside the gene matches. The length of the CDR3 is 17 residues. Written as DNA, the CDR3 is TGTGCCAGCAGTGGGGACTTAGACAGGGAACGGGATGAAAAACTGTTTTTT. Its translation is CASSGDLDRERDEKLFF. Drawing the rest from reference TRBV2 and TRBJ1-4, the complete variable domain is EPEVTQTPSHQVTQMGQEVILRCVPISNHLYFYWYRQILGQKVEFLVSFYNNEISEKSEIFDDQFSVERPDGSNFTLKIRSTKLEDSAMYFCASSGDLDRERDEKLFFGSGTQLSVL.

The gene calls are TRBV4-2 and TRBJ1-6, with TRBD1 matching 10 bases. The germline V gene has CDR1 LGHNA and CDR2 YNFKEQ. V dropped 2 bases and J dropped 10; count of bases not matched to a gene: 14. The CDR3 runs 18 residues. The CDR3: CASSQPYSGTGEGSPLHF. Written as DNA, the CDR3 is TGTGCCAGCAGCCAACCTTACTCCGGGACAGGGGAAGGATCACCCCTCCACTTT.

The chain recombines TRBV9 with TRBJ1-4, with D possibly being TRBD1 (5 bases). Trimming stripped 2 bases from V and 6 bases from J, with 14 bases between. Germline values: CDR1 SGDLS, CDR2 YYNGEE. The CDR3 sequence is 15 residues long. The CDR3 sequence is CASSVGGSRDEKLFF. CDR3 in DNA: TGTGCCAGCAGCGTCGGGGGGTCGCGCGATGAAAAACTGTTTTTT.

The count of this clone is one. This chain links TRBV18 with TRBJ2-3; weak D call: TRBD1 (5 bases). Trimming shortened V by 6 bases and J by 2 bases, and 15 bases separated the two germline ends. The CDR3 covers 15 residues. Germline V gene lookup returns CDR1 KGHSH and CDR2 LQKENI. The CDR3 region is CASSPDRLNTDTQYF. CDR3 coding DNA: TGTGCCAGCTCGCCCGACAGACTTAACACAGATACGCAGTATTTT. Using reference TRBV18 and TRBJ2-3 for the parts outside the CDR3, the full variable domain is NAGVMQNPRHLVRRRGQEARLRCSPMKGHSHVYWYRQLPEEGLKFMVYLQKENIIDESGMPKERFSAEFPKEGPSILRIQQVVRGDSAAYFCASSPDRLNTDTQYFGPGTRLTVL.

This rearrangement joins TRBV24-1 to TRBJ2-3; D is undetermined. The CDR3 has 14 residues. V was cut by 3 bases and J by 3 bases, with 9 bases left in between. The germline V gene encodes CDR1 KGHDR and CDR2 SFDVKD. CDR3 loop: CATSDAHKTDTQYF. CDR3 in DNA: TGTGCCACCAGTGATGCCCACAAGACAGATACGCAGTATTTT.

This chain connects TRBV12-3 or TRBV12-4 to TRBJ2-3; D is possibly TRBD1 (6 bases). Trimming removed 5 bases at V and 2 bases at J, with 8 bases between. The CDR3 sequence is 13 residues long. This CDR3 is CASSRTVTDTQYF. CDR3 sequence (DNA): TGTGCCAGCAGTCGGACAGTCACAGATACGCAGTATTTT.

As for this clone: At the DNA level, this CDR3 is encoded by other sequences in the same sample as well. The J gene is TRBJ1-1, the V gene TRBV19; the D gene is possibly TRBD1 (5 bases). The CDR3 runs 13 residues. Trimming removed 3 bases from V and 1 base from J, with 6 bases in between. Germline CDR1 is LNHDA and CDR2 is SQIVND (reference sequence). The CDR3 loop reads CASSIQGNTEAFF. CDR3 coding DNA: TGTGCCAGTAGTATCCAGGGGAACACTGAAGCTTTCTTT. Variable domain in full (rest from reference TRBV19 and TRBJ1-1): DGGITQSPKYLFRKEGQNVTLSCEQNLNHDAMYWYRQDPGQGLRLIYYSQIVNDFQKGDIAEGYSVSREKKESFPLTVTSAQKNPTAFYLCASSIQGNTEAFFGQGTRLTVV.

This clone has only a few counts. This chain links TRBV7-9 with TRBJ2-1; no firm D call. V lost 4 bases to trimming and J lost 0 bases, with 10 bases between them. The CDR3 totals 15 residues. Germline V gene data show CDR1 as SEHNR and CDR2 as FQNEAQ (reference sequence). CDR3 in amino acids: CASSSNPSSYNEQFF. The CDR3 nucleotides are TGTGCCAGCAGCTCGAACCCGAGCTCCTACAATGAGCAGTTCTTC.

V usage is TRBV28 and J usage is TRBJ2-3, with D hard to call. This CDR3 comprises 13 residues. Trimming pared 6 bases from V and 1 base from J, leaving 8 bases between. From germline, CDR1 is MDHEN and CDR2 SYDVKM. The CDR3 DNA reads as TGTGCCAGCAGGAAAGCCGGCACAGATACGCAGTATTTT. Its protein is CASRKAGTDTQYF. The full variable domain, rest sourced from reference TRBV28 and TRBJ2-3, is DVKVTQSSRYLVKRTGEKVFLECVQDMDHENMFWYRQDPGLGLRLIYFSYDVKMKEKGDIPEGYSVSREKKERFSLILESASTNQTSMYLCASRKAGTDTQYFGPGTRLTVL.

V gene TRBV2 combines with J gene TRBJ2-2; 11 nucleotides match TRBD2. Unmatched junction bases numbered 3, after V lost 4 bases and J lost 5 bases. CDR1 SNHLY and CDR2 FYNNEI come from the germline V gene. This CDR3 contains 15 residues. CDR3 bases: TGTGCCAGCAGTGTGTCTAGCGGGGGGACCGGGGAGCTGTTTTTT. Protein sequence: CASSVSSGGTGELFF.

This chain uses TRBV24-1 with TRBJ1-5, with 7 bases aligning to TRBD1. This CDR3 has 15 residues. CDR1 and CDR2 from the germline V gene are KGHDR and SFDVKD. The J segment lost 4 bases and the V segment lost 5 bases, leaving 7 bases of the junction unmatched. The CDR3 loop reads CATSAGTVGNQPQHF. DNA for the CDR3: TGTGCCACCAGTGCTGGGACAGTAGGGAATCAGCCCCAGCATTTT.

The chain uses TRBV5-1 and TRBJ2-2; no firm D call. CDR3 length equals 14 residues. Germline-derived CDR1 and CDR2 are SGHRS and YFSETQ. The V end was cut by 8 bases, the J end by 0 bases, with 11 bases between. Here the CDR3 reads CASRSPANTGELFF. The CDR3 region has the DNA TGCGCCAGTCGATCCCCAGCGAACACCGGGGAGCTGTTTTTT.

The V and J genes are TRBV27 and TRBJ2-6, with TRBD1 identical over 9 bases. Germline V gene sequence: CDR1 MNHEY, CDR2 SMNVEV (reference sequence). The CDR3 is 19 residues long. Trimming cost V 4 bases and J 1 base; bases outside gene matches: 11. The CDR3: CASSSNRGRRVSGANVLTF. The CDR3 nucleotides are TGTGCCAGCAGTTCAAACAGGGGGCGAAGGGTGTCTGGGGCCAACGTCCTGACTTTC. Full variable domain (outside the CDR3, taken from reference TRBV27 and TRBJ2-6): EAQVTQNPRYLITVTGKKLTVTCSQNMNHEYMSWYRQDPGLGLRQIYYSMNVEVTDKGDVPEGYKVSRKEKRNFPLILESPSPNQTSLYFCASSSNRGRRVSGANVLTFGAGSRLTVL.

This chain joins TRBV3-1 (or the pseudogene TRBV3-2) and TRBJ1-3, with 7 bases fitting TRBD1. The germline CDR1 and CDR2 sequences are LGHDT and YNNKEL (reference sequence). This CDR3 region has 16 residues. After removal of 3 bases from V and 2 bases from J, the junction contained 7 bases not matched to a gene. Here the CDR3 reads CASSHIPQGAGNTIYF. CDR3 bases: TGTGCCAGCAGCCATATTCCGCAGGGGGCTGGAAACACCATATATTTT.

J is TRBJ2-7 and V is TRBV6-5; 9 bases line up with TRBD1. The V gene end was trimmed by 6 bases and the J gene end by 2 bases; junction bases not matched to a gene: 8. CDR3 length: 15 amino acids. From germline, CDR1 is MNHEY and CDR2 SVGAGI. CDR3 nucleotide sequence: TGTGCCAGCAGGGAGCCCGGGACAGGGACCTACGAGCAGTACTTC. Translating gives CASREPGTGTYEQYF.

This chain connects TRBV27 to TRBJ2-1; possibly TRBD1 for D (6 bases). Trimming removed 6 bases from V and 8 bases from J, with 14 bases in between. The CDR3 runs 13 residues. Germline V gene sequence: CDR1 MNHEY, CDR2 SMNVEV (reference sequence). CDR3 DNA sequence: TGTGCCAGCAGACCCACAGGGTATCATGAGCAGTTCTTC. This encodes CASRPTGYHEQFF.

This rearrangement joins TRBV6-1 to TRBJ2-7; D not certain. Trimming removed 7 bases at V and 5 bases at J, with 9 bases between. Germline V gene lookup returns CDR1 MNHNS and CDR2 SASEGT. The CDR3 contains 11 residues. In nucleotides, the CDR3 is TGTGCCAGCACCATCCGAGACGAGCAGTACTTC. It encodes CASTIRDEQYF.

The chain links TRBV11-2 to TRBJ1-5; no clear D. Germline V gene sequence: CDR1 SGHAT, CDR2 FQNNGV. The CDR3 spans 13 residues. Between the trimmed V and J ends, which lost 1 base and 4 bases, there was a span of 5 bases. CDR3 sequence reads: CASSLVGNQPQHF. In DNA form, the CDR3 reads TGTGCCAGCAGCTTAGTCGGTAATCAGCCCCAGCATTTT.

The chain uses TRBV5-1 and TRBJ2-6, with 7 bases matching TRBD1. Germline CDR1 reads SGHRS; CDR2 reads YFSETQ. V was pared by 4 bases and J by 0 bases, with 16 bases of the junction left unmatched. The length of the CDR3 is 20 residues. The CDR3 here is CASSTGAPGQRFSGANVLTF. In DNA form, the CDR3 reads TGCGCCAGCAGCACCGGAGCCCCGGGACAGAGATTCTCTGGGGCCAACGTCCTGACTTTC.

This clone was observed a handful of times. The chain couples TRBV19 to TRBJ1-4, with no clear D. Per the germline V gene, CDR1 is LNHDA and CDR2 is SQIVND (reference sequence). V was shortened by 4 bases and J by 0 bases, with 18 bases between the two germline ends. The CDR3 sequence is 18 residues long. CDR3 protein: CASSTLSKAGTTNEKLFF. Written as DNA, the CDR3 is TGTGCCAGTAGTACTCTTTCCAAGGCAGGAACAACTAATGAAAAACTGTTTTTT.